This passage covers 16 T cell receptor beta chains from one sample sequenced in a study of blood T cell repertoires in COVID-19 (TCRdb year 2020). Libraries were built with the immunoSEQ multiplex PCR assay. The source is immuneACCESS, and TCRdb retained only in-frame sequences with V and J called. Part of the clones is not carried over; for the studies checked, unresolved V genes explain less than half of this, and the remainder is unexplained. The sample records 130,000 or so clones, 86% of which are singletons. The top ten clonotypes cover around 16% of the sample. Sequencing was performed on peripheral blood. The source of these receptors is a woman aged 45 to 65 who had recovered from COVID-19.

The V and J genes are TRBV2 and TRBJ1-2; no definite D call. This CDR3 is 13 amino acids long. The V and J ends lost 5 bases and 4 bases respectively, with 11 bases between them. Germline CDR1 and CDR2: SNHLY and FYNNEI. The DNA of the CDR3 is TGTGCCAGCAGTCGACGGGGAACCTATGGCTACACCTTC. Protein: CASSRRGTYGYTF. Full variable domain (outside the CDR3, taken from reference TRBV2 and TRBJ1-2): EPEVTQTPSHQVTQMGQEVILRCVPISNHLYFYWYRQILGQKVEFLVSFYNNEISEKSEIFDDQFSVERPDGSNFTLKIRSTKLEDSAMYFCASSRRGTYGYTFGSGTRLTVV.

CDR3 region: CASSEGLASEQFF. CDR3 nucleotide sequence: TGTGCCAGCAGTGAAGGGCTAGCGAGTGAGCAGTTCTTC. V usage is TRBV2 and J usage is TRBJ2-1; a possible D gene is TRBD2 (6 bases). CDR1 and CDR2 from the germline V gene are SNHLY and FYNNEI. The V and J ends lost 1 base and 9 bases respectively, with 10 bases between them. There are 13 residues in the CDR3.

CDR3 in DNA: TGTGCCAGCAGTGACCCGGGACAGGGAGACAATGAGCAGTTCTTC. Protein: CASSDPGQGDNEQFF. V gene TRBV25-1 combines with J gene TRBJ2-1, with 9 bases fitting TRBD1. V lost 3 bases to trimming and J lost 5 bases; unmatched junction nucleotides: 5. CDR3 size: 15 residues. Germline V gene sequence: CDR1 MGHDK, CDR2 SYGVNS.

V and J are TRBV7-8 and TRBJ1-1, with TRBD1 matching 7 bases. V lost 5 bases to trimming and J lost 5 bases; unmatched junction nucleotides: 8. The germline V gene encodes CDR1 SGHVS and CDR2 FQNEAQ. The CDR3 has 14 amino acids. The CDR3 sequence is CASSPRGRGTEAFF. The CDR3 DNA is TGTGCCAGCAGCCCTCGTGGCAGGGGGACTGAAGCTTTCTTT.

This clone was seen only a few times. The chain employs TRBV6-4 and TRBJ2-3; D perhaps matches TRBD1 (6 bases). The germline V and J ends were trimmed by 6 bases and 4 bases, with 14 bases remaining between them. The germline V gene has CDR1 MRHNA and CDR2 SNTAGT. The CDR3 has 14 amino acids. The CDR3 DNA reads as TGTGCCAGCAGAAAACAGGGTTCCGCAGATACGCAGTATTTT. Amino acid sequence: CASRKQGSADTQYF.

In its sample, this clone was seen once. The J gene is TRBJ1-5, the V gene TRBV2; 7 bases agree with TRBD1. CDR3 length equals 13 residues. The germline V gene encodes CDR1 SNHLY and CDR2 FYNNEI. V shed 8 bases, J shed 1 base, and the junction held 2 bases outside the gene matches. The CDR3 region has the DNA TGTGCCAGCCAGGGGGAGAGCAATCAGCCCCAGCATTTT. It is translated as CASQGESNQPQHF.

The J gene is TRBJ1-1, the V gene TRBV5-6; 8 nucleotides match TRBD1. CDR1 is SGHDT, CDR2 YYEEEE, per germline. The CDR3 loop spans 17 amino acids. J lost 5 bases, V lost 2 bases, and 14 bases had no gene match. The CDR3 sequence: CASSLLQGVGRDTEAFF. The CDR3 bases are TGTGCCAGCAGCTTACTACAGGGGGTAGGTCGAGATACTGAAGCTTTCTTT.

This clone occurred a few times. The rearrangement uses TRBV10-3 and TRBJ1-1, with D possibly TRBD1 on 6 matching bases. Trimming left V 4 bases short and J 1 base short, with 13 bases between. CDR3 length equals 15 residues. CDR1 is ENHRY, CDR2 SYGVKD, per germline. The CDR3 DNA is TGTGCCATCAGTGTCATTCAGGGGAGGAACACTGAAGCTTTCTTT. Residues: CAISVIQGRNTEAFF.

In nucleotides, the CDR3 is TGTGCCAGCAAGAGTTGGGCCAGGGGGCGGCATGAGCAGTTCTTC. This sequence encodes CASKSWARGRHEQFF. This rearrangement joins TRBV21-1 to TRBJ2-1; the D call of TRBD1 is as the table states it, not checked on the DNA. TRBV21-1 counts as a pseudogene. This CDR3 has 15 amino acids.

V usage is TRBV5-1 and J usage is TRBJ2-2; 8 bases align to TRBD2. Germline CDR1 and CDR2: SGHRS and YFSETQ. The trim removed 4 bases at V and 6 bases at J, leaving 5 bases unmatched. This CDR3 spans 14 amino acids. The CDR3: CASSGSAGAGELFF. The CDR3 DNA reads as TGCGCCAGCAGCGGTTCAGCGGGGGCCGGGGAGCTGTTTTTT. The whole variable domain, remainder taken from reference TRBV5-1 and TRBJ2-2, is KAGVTQTPRYLIKTRGQQVTLSCSPISGHRSVSWYQQTPGQGLQFLFEYFSETQRNKGNFPGRFSGRQFSNSRSEMNVSTLELGDSALYLCASSGSAGAGELFFGEGSRLTVL.

The J gene is TRBJ2-7, the V gene TRBV10-2; the D gene is possibly TRBD2 (6 bases). V was pared by 6 bases and J by 6 bases, with 15 bases between. This CDR3 has 13 amino acids. Germline CDR1 reads WSHSY; CDR2 reads SAAADI. This chain's CDR3 is CASSHGRMVEQYF. CDR3 DNA: TGCGCCAGCAGCCACGGGAGAATGGTCGAGCAGTACTTC.

The chain combines TRBV6-6 with TRBJ2-1; tentative D call: TRBD2 (6 bases). The CDR3 consists of 15 residues. With 7 bases removed from V and 2 bases from J, the gap between germline ends came to 15 bases. Germline values: CDR1 MNHNY, CDR2 SVGAGI (reference sequence). CDR3 sequence: CASTQLGGAYNEQFF. CDR3 coding DNA: TGTGCCAGCACTCAACTGGGCGGGGCCTACAATGAGCAGTTCTTC.

Only a few counts were recorded for this clone. The chain couples TRBV5-6 to TRBJ1-2, with TRBD1 identical over 9 bases. Germline V CDR1 and CDR2: SGHDT, YYEEEE. The CDR3 contains 15 residues. Unmatched junction bases numbered 12, after V lost 5 bases and J lost 7 bases. This CDR3 is CASRRAGTGFGGYTF. The CDR3, as DNA: TGTGCCAGCAGGCGTGCCGGGACAGGGTTTGGTGGCTACACCTTC.

This clone has more than one count but fewer than ten. The V gene is TRBV14, the J gene TRBJ1-2; 8 bases are a match to TRBD1. This CDR3 is built from 14 residues. Germline CDR1 reads SGHDN; CDR2 reads FVKESK. V shed 4 bases and J 7 bases; nucleotides not matched to a gene: 8. Here the CDR3 reads CASSRIQGVVGYTF. CDR3 nucleotide sequence: TGTGCCAGCAGCCGAATACAGGGGGTGGTTGGCTACACCTTC.

Here the CDR3 reads CASSFRQGLRKGYTEAFF. The CDR3 DNA sequence: TGTGCCAGCAGCTTCAGACAGGGTCTAAGGAAGGGCTACACTGAAGCTTTCTTT. This chain links TRBV11-3 with TRBJ1-1; 7 bases are shared with TRBD1. V shed 3 bases and J 3 bases; nucleotides not matched to a gene: 16. The CDR3 is made up of 18 amino acids. Germline CDR1 is SGHNT and CDR2 is YENEEA.

This chain connects TRBV5-1 to TRBJ2-1; the match to TRBD2 covers 7 bases. J was trimmed by 8 bases and V by 4 bases; bases with no gene match: 12. This CDR3 spans 15 amino acids. Germline V lookup: CDR1 SGHRS, CDR2 YFSETQ. CDR3 DNA: TGCGCCAGCAGCCTGGGTGCGGGAGTGGAAGATGAGCAGTTCTTC. The encoded protein is CASSLGAGVEDEQFF.